This TCR beta chain originates from a study of identical twins (dated by TCRdb to about 2016). General notes on the study: TCR alpha and beta repertoires from monozygotic twins, unrelated adults of various ages and cord blood were deep-sequenced to test whether fetal clonotypes persist. Replicate twin experiments were performed at different times using different library preparation protocols to rule out contamination. The full study reports these points: Out-of-frame TCR alpha sequences shared between twins showed an excess of low generation-probability sequences compared with coincidental sharing between unrelated individuals. Abundant cord blood beta clonotypes had fewer insertions, young adult naive repertoires showed a similar but weaker trend, and memory repertoires showed no such trend. In monozygotic twins, recombination models systematically underestimated out-of-frame TCR alpha sharing, but the models matched the sharing seen between unrelated individuals. Excess twin sharing in beta out-of-frame sequences was weaker because fewer shared sequences lowered the signal-to-noise ratio. Because the same donors could not be followed over many years, the conclusions depended on cross-sectional statistical analysis. Zero-insertion analyses could be partly confounded by invariant T cells such as MAIT and iNKT, although diverse VJ usage argued against such confounding for most clonotypes.

This clonotype showed up just a few times. No antigen is known for it. Within one base of it there is no much larger clone, and no base qualities were kept. Only healthy Caucasian donors were included. Three unrelated non-twin adults were also sequenced: a male aged 18 to 30, a male aged 50 to 59 and a female aged 50 to 59. Using Miltenyi CD45RO+ enrichment and human naive T-cell isolation kits, memory (CD45RO+) and naive T cells were isolated from PBMC. In the germline V gene, CDR1 corresponds to SGHDT and CDR2 to YYEEEE. The CDR3, from cysteine to phenylalanine, totals 15 residues. Left in the record is the CDR3 DNA by itself, 45 bases read in frame from the first base. V lost 4 bases and J lost 4 bases, and the count of bases not matched to a germline gene is 6. The receptor library was made with 5' RACE. Sequencing used an Illumina HiSeq 2000. A universal primer binding site was added through template switching, and the final cDNA carried a unique molecular identifier so that TCR cDNA molecules could be counted accurately. Specific primers in the conserved constant-segment region were used to synthesize first-strand cDNA for the TCR alpha and beta chains. Each cDNA library was double barcoded, with a SMART-Mk sample barcode plus Illumina barcodes, to control for contamination. TruSeq adapter sequences along with Illumina sample barcodes were introduced in two successive PCR steps. The Illumina HiSeq platform was used with custom primers to sequence TCR alpha and beta cDNA libraries. In the source study's methods: MiGEC processed the raw reads to extract unique molecular identifiers, while MiXCR was used to determine the CDR3 positions. For each individual, recombination models were inferred using an EM algorithm with the repgenHMM and IGoR tools. The analysis of shared clonotypes was done with the tcR package in R, with sharing normalized by the product of cloneset sizes. To study raw recombination without the effects of thymic and clonal selection, out-of-frame nonproductive sequences were analyzed. TCRdb's own reprocessing of the public reads used fastp at Q25 and MiXCR and kept productive beta chains. CDR3 protein sequences are deduplicated, and each keeps its most common genes and DNA. TCRdb, not the original authors, processed these V and J calls. A total of approximately 410,000 distinct CDR3 sequences appear in this sample, roughly 18% of them only once. The ten biggest clones cover 9.5% to 15% of the sample.

The TCR sequence derives from a man aged 50 to 60 in good health. The chain joins TRBV5-6 to TRBJ2-2, with TRBD1 identical over 8 junction bases. Material for sequencing was naive T cells sorted from blood. This specimen's cell subset or site label, per the study, means: cells isolated with a human naive T-cell isolation kit. The CDR3 reads as follows: CASSLDRVLTGELFF. The DNA sequence reads TGTGCCAGCAGCCTGGACAGGGTGCTCACCGGGGAGCTGTTTTTT. With the portions outside the CDR3 filled from the reference TRBV5-6 and TRBJ2-2 genes, the complete variable region becomes DAGVTQSPTHLIKTRGQQVTLRCSPKSGHDTVSWYQQALGQGPQFIFQYYEEEERQRGNFPDRFSGHQFPNYSSELNVNALLLGDSALYLCASSLDRVLTGELFFGEGSRLTVL.